This T cell receptor beta chain is from a study of CD8 T cells in ankylosing spondylitis. Study observations and caveats: There was reportedly significant enrichment of clones that were disease-linked in matched ankylosing spondylitis synovial fluid.

TCRdb re-analysed the 5' RACE reads in MiXCR, keeping a single row per CDR3 protein. The sample consists of approximately 350,000 distinct CDR3 sequences, roughly 15% of them appearing once. Comments on this clonotype: Its antigen remains unidentified.

The clonotype originates from a male donor with ankylosing spondylitis or in good health (not recorded which). Source material: blood, either unsorted or a sorted T cell fraction (not recorded which).

CDR3 sequence (DNA): TGTGCCAGCGATGCAGGGGAGGATACGCAGTATTTT. Residues: CASDAGEDTQYF. The chain employs TRBV2 and TRBJ2-3; D might be TRBD1 (6 bases). This CDR3 is built from 12 residues. From germline, CDR1 is SNHLY and CDR2 FYNNEI. The V and J ends lost 8 bases and 6 bases respectively, with 12 bases between them. The full variable domain, with the rest looked up from reference TRBV2 and TRBJ2-3, is EPEVTQTPSHQVTQMGQEVILRCVPISNHLYFYWYRQILGQKVEFLVSFYNNEISEKSEIFDDQFSVERPDGSNFTLKIRSTKLEDSAMYFCASDAGEDTQYFGPGTRLTVL.